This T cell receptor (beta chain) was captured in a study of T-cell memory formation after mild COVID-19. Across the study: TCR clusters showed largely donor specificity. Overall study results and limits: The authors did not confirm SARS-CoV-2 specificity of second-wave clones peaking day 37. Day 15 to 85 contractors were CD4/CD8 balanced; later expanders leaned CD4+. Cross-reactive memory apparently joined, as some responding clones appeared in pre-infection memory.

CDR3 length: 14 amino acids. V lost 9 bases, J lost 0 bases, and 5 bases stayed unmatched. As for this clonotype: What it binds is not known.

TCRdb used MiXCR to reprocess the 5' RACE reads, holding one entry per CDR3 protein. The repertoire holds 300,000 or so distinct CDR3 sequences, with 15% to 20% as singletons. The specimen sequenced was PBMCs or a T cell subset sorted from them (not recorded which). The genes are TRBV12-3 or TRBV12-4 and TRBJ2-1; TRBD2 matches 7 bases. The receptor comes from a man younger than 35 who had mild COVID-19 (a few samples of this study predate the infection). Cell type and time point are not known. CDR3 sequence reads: CARRRGVSYNEQFF. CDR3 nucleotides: TGTGCCAGACGACGGGGGGTCTCCTACAATGAGCAGTTCTTC.